This T cell receptor (beta chain) was documented in a study of beta chain features in type 1 diabetes. Regarding the study as a whole: Moderate but significant shortening of TCRB CDR3s was recorded in all four CD4+ subsets from Type 1 diabetes patients.

Germline V gene lookup returns CDR1 MNHEY and CDR2 SVGAGI. Trimming cost V 6 bases and J 4 bases; bases outside gene matches: 9. This CDR3 comprises 14 residues. What was sequenced were expressed TCRB transcripts, since all of the isolated RNA had been reverse transcribed. Profiling relied on immunoSEQ multiplex PCR, and the TCRdb table lists in-frame clones only, not all of them. The sample carries 300,000 to 350,000 clones, 13% recorded once. About this clone: Its antigen is unidentified.

The TCR sequence derives from a woman under 30 with type 1 diabetes. The chain uses TRBV6-5 and TRBJ2-7, with 7 nucleotides matching TRBD2. The sequencing sample was made of naive CD4+ T cells from blood. CDR3 nucleotide sequence: TGTGCCAGCAGCCCGGGTGGGAGGGTATACGAGCAGTACTTC. This gives the protein CASSPGGRVYEQYF.